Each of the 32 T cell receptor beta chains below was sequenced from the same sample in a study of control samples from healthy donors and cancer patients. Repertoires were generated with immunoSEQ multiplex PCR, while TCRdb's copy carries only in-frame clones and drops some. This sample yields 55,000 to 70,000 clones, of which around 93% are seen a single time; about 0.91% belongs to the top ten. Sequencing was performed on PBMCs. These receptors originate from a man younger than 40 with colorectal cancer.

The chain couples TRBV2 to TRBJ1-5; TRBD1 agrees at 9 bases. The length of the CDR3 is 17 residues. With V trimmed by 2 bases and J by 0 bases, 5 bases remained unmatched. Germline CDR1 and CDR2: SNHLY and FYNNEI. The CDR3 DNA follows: TGTGCCAGCAGTGAAATAGGACAGGGGCATAGCAATCAGCCCCAGCATTTT. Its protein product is CASSEIGQGHSNQPQHF.

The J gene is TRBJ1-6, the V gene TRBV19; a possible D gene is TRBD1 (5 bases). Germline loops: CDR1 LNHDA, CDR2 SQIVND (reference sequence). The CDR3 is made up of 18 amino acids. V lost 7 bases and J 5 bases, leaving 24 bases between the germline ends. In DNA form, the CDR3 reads TGTGCCAGTACCTCCTTGATGGGACCGGGACTGCATAATTCACCCCTCCACTTT. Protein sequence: CASTSLMGPGLHNSPLHF.

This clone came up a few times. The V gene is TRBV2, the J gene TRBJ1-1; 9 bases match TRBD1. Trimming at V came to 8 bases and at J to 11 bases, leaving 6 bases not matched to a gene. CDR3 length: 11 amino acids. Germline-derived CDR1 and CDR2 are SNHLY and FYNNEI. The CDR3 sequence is CASGTGRDAFF. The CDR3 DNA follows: TGTGCCAGCGGGACAGGGAGGGACGCTTTCTTT. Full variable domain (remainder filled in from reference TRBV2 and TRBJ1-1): EPEVTQTPSHQVTQMGQEVILRCVPISNHLYFYWYRQILGQKVEFLVSFYNNEISEKSEIFDDQFSVERPDGSNFTLKIRSTKLEDSAMYFCASGTGRDAFFGQGTRLTVV.

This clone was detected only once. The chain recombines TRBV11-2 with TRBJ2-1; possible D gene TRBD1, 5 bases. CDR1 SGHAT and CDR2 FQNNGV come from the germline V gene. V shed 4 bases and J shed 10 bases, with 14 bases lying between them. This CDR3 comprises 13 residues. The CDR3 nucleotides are TGTGCCAGCAGCTCTGGGGCCCCCATGGAGCAGTTCTTC. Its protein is CASSSGAPMEQFF.

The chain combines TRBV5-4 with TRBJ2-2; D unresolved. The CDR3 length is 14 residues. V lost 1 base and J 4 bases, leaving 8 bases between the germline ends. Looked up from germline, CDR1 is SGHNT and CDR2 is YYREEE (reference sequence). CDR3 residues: CASSLFQVTGELFF. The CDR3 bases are TGTGCCAGCAGCTTGTTCCAGGTCACCGGGGAGCTGTTTTTT.

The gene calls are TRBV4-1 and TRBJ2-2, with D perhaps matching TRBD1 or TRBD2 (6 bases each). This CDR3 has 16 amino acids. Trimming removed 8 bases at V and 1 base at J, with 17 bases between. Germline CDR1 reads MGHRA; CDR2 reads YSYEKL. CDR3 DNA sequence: TGCGCCAGCCGAAAATACGGGGGCCGGAACACCGGGGAGCTGTTTTTT. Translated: CASRKYGGRNTGELFF.

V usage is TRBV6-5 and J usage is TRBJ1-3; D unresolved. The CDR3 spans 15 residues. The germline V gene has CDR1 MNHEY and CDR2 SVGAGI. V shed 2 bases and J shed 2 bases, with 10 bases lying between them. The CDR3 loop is CASSYVGSTGNTIYF. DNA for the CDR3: TGTGCCAGCAGTTACGTCGGGTCCACTGGAAACACCATATATTTT.

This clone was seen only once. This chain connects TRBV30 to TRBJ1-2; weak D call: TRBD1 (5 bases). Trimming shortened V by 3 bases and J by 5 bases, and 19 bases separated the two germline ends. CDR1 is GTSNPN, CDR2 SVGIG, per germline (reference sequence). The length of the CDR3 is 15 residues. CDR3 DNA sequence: TGTGCCTGGAGCTTCCGGGACGTTGGAGGTTATGGCTACACCTTC. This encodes CAWSFRDVGGYGYTF.

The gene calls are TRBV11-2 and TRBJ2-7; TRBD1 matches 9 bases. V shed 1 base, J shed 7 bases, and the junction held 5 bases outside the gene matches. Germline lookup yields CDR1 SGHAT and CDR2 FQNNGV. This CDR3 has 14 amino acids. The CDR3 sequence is CASSLGTGAGEQYV. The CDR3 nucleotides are TGTGCCAGCAGCTTAGGGACAGGGGCTGGAGAGCAGTACGTC.

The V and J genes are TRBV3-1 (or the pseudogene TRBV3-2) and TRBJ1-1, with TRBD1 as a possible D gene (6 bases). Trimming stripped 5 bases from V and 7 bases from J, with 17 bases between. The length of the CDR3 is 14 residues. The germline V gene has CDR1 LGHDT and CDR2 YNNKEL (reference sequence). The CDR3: CASSTYGADSEAFF. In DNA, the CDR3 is TGTGCCAGCAGCACCTATGGGGCGGACAGTGAAGCTTTCTTT.

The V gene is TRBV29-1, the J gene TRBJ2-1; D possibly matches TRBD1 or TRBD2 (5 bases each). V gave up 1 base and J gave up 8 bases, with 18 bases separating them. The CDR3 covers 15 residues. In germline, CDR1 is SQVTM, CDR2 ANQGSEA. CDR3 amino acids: CSVEVIPGTGDEQFF. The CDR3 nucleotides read TGCAGCGTTGAAGTTATCCCAGGGACCGGGGATGAGCAGTTCTTC.

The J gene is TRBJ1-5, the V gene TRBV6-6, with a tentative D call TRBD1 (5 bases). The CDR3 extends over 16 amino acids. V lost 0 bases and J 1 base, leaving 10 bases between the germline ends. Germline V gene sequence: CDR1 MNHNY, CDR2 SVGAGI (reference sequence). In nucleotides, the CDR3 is TGTGCCAGCAGTTACTCGATAGGGGCCAGCAATCAGCCCCAGCATTTT. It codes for CASSYSIGASNQPQHF.

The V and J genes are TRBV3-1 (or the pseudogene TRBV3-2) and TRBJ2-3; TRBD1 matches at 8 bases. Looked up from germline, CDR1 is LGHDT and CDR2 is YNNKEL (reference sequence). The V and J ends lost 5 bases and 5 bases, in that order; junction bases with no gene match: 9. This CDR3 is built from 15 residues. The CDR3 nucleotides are TGTGCCAGCAGCTACGAGACAGGGGTAGTAGATACGCAGTATTTT. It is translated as CASSYETGVVDTQYF.

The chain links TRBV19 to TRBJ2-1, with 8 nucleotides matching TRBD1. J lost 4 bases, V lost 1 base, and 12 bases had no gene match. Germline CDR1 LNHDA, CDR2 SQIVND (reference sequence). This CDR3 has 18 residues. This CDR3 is CASSIGSFEGQAYNEQFF. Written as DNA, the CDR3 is TGTGCCAGTAGTATAGGATCGTTTGAGGGACAGGCGTACAATGAGCAGTTCTTC.

The CDR3 nucleotides read TGTGCCAGCAGCGTAGCTGGCGGGGGGGCAATTGAGCAGTTCTTC. Protein sequence: CASSVAGGGAIEQFF. This chain joins TRBV9 and TRBJ2-1, with 9 bases aligning to TRBD2. V lost 0 bases, J lost 9 bases, and 7 bases stayed unmatched. CDR1 is SGDLS and CDR2 is YYNGEE in the germline V gene. This CDR3 region has 15 residues. Complete variable domain (other parts from reference TRBV9 and TRBJ2-1): DSGVTQTPKHLITATGQRVTLRCSPRSGDLSVYWYQQSLDQGLQFLIQYYNGEERAKGNILERFSAQQFPDLHSELNLSSLELGDSALYFCASSVAGGGAIEQFFGPGTRLTVL.

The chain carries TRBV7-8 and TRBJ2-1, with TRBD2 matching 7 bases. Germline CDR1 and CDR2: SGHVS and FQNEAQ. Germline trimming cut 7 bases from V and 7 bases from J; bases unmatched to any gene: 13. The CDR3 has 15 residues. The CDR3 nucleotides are TGTGCCAGCACCGCTAGCGGAGGTGTTTGGAATGAGCAGTTCTTC. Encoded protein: CASTASGGVWNEQFF.

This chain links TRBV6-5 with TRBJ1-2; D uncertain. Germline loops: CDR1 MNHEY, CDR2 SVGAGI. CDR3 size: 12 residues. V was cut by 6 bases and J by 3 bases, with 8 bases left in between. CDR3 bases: TGTGCCAGCAGCACAACTGACTATGGCTACACCTTC. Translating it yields CASSTTDYGYTF.

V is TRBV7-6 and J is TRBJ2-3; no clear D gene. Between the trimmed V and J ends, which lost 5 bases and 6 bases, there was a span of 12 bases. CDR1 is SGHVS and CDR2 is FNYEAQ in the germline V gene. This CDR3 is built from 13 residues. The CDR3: CASSGRVADTQYF. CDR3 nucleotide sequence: TGTGCCAGCAGCGGAAGGGTGGCGGATACGCAGTATTTT. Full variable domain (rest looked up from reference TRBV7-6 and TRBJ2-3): GAGVSQSPRYKVTKRGQDVALRCDPISGHVSLYWYRQALGQGPEFLTYFNYEAQQDKSGLPNDRFSAERPEGSISTLTIQRTEQRDSAMYRCASSGRVADTQYFGPGTRLTVL.

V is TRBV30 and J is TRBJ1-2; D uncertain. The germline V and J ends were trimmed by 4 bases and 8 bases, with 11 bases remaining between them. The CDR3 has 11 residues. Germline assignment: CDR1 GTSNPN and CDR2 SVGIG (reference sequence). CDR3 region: CAWMGFRGYTF. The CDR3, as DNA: TGTGCCTGGATGGGGTTCCGAGGCTACACCTTC.

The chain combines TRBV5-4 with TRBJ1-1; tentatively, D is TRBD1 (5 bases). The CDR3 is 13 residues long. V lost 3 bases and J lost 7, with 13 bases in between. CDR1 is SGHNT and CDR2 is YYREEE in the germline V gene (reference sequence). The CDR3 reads CASSWGEDGEAFF. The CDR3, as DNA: TGTGCCAGCAGCTGGGGGGAGGATGGTGAAGCTTTCTTT.

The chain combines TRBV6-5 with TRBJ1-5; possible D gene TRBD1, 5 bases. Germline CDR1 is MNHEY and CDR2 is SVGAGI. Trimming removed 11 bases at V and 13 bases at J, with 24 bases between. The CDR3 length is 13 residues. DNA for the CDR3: TGTGCCCGGGGACGACAGCTCTTATCGTCACAGCATTTT. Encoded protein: CARGRQLLSSQHF.

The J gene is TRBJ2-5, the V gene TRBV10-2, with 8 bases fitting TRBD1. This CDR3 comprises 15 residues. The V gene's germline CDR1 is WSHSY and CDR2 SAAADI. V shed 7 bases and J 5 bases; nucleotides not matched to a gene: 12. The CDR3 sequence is CASKFPPTGDETQYF. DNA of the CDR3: TGCGCCAGCAAGTTTCCCCCGACAGGGGATGAGACCCAGTACTTC.

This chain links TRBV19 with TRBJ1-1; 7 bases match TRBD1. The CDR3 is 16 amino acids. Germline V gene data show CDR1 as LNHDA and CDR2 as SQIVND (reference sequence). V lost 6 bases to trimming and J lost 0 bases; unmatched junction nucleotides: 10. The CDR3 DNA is TGTGCCAGTAGCTTACAGGGGCCCGGGATGAACACTGAAGCTTTCTTT. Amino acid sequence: CASSLQGPGMNTEAFF.

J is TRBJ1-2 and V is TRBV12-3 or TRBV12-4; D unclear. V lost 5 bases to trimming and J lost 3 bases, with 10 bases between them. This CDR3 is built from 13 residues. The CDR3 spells CASSTNPDYGYTF. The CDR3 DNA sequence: TGTGCCAGCAGTACCAACCCCGACTATGGCTACACCTTC.

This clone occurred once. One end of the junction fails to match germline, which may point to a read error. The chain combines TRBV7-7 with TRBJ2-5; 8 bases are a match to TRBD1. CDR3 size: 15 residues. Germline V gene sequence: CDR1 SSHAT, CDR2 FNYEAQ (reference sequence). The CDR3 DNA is TGTGCTAGCAGCCAAGACGCCCAGGGGGCAGAGACCCAGTACTTC. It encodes CASSQDAQGAETQYF. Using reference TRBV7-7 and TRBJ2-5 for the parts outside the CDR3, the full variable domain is GAGVSQSPRYKVTKRGQDVTLRCDPISSHATLYWYQQALGQGPEFLTYFNYEAQPDKSGLPSDRFSAERPEGSISTLTIQRTEQRDSAMYRCASSQDAQGAETQYFGPGTRLLVL.

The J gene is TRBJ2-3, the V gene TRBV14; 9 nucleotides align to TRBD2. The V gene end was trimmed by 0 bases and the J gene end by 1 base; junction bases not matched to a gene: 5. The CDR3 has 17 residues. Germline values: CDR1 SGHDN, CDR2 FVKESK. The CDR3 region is CASSQEAGGIRTDTQYF. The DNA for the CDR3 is TGTGCCAGCAGCCAAGAAGCGGGGGGAATTCGCACAGATACGCAGTATTTT.

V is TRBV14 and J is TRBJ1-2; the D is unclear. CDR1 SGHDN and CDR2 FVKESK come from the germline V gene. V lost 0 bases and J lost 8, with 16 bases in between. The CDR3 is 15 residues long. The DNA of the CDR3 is TGTGCCAGCAGCCAAGATCTTCTTGGCGGCGGGGGCTACACCTTC. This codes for CASSQDLLGGGGYTF.

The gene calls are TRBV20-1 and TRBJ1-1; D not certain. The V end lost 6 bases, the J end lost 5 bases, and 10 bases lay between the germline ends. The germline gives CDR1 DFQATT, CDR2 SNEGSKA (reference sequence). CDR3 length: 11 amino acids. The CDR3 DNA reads TGCAGTGCCGAGTGGAGGACTGAAGCTTTCTTT. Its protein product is CSAEWRTEAFF.

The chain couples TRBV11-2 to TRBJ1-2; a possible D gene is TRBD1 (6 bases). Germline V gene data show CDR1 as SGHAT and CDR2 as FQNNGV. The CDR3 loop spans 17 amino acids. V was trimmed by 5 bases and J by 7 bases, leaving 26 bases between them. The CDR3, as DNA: TGTGCCAGCAGCCCGCGAACCTGGGGGGCGGGGGAGAGTGGCTACACCTTC. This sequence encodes CASSPRTWGAGESGYTF.

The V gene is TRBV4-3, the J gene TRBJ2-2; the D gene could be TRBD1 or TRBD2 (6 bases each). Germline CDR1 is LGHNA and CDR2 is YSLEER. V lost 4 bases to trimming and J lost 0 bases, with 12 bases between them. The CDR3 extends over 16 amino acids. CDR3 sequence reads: CASSRGAGSNTGELFF. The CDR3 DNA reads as TGCGCCAGCAGCCGGGGGGCAGGCTCGAACACCGGGGAGCTGTTTTTT.

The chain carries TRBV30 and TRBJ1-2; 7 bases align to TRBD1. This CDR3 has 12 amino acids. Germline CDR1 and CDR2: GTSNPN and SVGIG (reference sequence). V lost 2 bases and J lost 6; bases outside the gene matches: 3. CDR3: CAWSRGLHGYTF. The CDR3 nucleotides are TGTGCCTGGAGTAGGGGGCTCCATGGCTACACCTTC.

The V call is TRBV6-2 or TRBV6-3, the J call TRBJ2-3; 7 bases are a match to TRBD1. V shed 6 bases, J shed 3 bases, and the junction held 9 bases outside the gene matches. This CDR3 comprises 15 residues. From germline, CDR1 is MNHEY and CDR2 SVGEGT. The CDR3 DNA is TGTGCCAGCAGCTCACAGGGGATAAGGACAGATACGCAGTATTTT. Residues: CASSSQGIRTDTQYF.